Listed below are T cell receptor beta chains from one sample, sequenced in a study of response to subunit inactivated influenza vaccine. TCRdb independently ran MiXCR on the RT-PCR reads; one entry per CDR3 protein. The sample includes approximately 310,000 distinct CDR3 sequences, 21% of them seen just once. This specimen was PBMCs from blood, taken approximately 20 months after vaccination. The receptor source for this set is a man aged 50 to 69 who received an inactivated influenza vaccine. The CDR3 runs from the conserved cysteine through the conserved F or W. A D gene is named only where the DNA matches it firmly. The size field is filled for only some rows; it gives once, few, many or a size class.

. TRBJ2-3 TRBV15 . TGTGCCACCAGCAGCGTCGGGACGGATACGCAGTATTTT CATSSVGTDTQYF
. TRBJ2-7 TRBV5-5 . TGTGCCAGCAGCTTGGGGCAGGGTCGAGGATACGAGCAGTACTTC CASSLGQGRGYEQYF
. TRBJ2-5 TRBV11-2 . TGTGCCAGCAGCTTAGGCGGCAGGGGAGAGACCCAGTACTTC CASSLGGRGETQYF
TRBD1 TRBJ1-1 TRBV20-1 few TGCAGTGCAATGACAGGGGAAGGCACTGAAGCTTTCTTT CSAMTGEGTEAFF
. TRBJ1-1 TRBV15 few TGTGCCACCAGCAGAGGACAGGCGGACACTGAAGCTTTCTTT CATSRGQADTEAFF
. TRBJ2-7 TRBV4-1 . TGCGCCAGCAGCCAAGATTTTCCAGGCGGTTCGCGCGAGCAGTACTTC CASSQDFPGGSREQYF
. TRBJ1-6 TRBV11-2 few TGTGCCAGCAGCCGGGACCGCCTCGGGGAACCCCTCCACTTT CASSRDRLGEPLHF
. TRBJ1-3 TRBV27 . TGTGCCAGCAGCATCGGCATTCATGGGACTGGAAACACCATATATTTT CASSIGIHGTGNTIYF
. TRBJ1-5 TRBV2 . TGTGCCAGCAGCCCCCCGTCCGCCGGGAACGGGCAGCCCCAGCATTTT CASSPPSAGNGQPQHF
. TRBJ1-2 TRBV27 . TGTGCCAGCAGTTATCTGGGGGCTGATGGCTACACCTTC CASSYLGADGYTF
. TRBJ1-2 TRBV12-3/TRBV12-4 few TGTGCCAGCAGTCCCGACAGGCGGCTCTATGGCTACACCTTC CASSPDRRLYGYTF
TRBD1 TRBJ2-3 TRBV20-1 . TGCAGTGCTGGAAGACCGGGACAGAACACAGATACGCAGTATTTT CSAGRPGQNTDTQYF
. TRBJ1-5 TRBV6-2/TRBV6-3 . TGTGCCAGCAGTTACCAAGGTAATCAGCCCCAGCATTTT CASSYQGNQPQHF
. TRBJ2-5 TRBV29-1 many TGCAGCGTTGACGTAGGGGGGGGCGCGGCCCAGTACTTC CSVDVGGGAAQYF
TRBD1 TRBJ2-1 TRBV7-8 . TGTGCCAGCAGCCTCCTGGGGACAGGGGTTTTGGATGAGCAGTTCTTC CASSLLGTGVLDEQFF
. TRBJ1-1 TRBV14 many TGTGCCAGCAGCCAGCCCGGACGGAATGAAGCTTTCTTT CASSQPGRNEAFF
TRBD2 TRBJ2-7 TRBV14 few TGTGCCAGCGCAAATAGCGGGGACACTTACGAGCAGTACTTC CASANSGDTYEQYF
. TRBJ1-3 TRBV29-1 few TGCAGCGTTCCGGCTGGAAACACCATATATTTT CSVPAGNTIYF
TRBD2 TRBJ2-3 TRBV12-3/TRBV12-4 few TGTGCCAGCAGTTTACGGGGGAGGGCCACAGATACGCAGTATTTT CASSLRGRATDTQYF
. TRBJ1-2 TRBV5-1 . TGCGCCAGCAGCCCCGACCTGGACGACTATGGCTACACCTTC CASSPDLDDYGYTF
. TRBJ2-5 TRBV5-1 few TGCACCAGCAGCTTGGGACTGGCGATCGAAGAGACCCAGTACTTC CTSSLGLAIEETQYF
. TRBJ1-5 TRBV6-2/TRBV6-3 few TGTGCCAGCAGTTACTCGACCAGGCTCAATCAGCCCCAGCATTTT CASSYSTRLNQPQHF
. TRBJ2-1 TRBV4-3 . TGCGCCAGCAGCCAAGATACCCCCTTCAATGAGCAGTTCTTC CASSQDTPFNEQFF
TRBD2 TRBJ2-7 TRBV6-2/TRBV6-3 . TGTGCCAGCAGTTACCTTAGCGGGACGACCTACGAGCAGTACTTC CASSYLSGTTYEQYF
TRBD1 TRBJ2-5 TRBV20-1 . TGCAGTGCTAGCCGGGACAGAGAGACCCAGTACTTC CSASRDRETQYF
. TRBJ1-5 TRBV6-2/TRBV6-3 . TGTGCCAGCAGCCTCTCTGCGCGGGGCAATCAGCCCCAGCATTTT CASSLSARGNQPQHF
. TRBJ2-7 TRBV5-1 few TGCGCCAGCAGCCCGGACGGCTACGAGCAGTACTTC CASSPDGYEQYF
. TRBJ2-7 TRBV7-8 few TGTGCCAGCAGCTTTGCAGTAGAGAACGAGCAGTACTTC CASSFAVENEQYF
. TRBJ2-1 TRBV10-3 . TGTGCCATCAGACCAGAGGGTAGCTCCTACAATGAGCAGTTCTTC CAIRPEGSSYNEQFF
. TRBJ2-2 TRBV15 few TGTGCCACCAGCGCCCGGACGAACACCGGGGAGCTGTTTTTT CATSARTNTGELFF
. TRBJ2-3 TRBV6-1 . TGTGCCAGCAGGGCCGGGACACCGAGCACAGATACGCAGTATTTT CASRAGTPSTDTQYF
TRBD2 TRBJ2-7 TRBV5-1 . TGCGCCAGCAGCCCGGTACAGCGGGGCTACCAATTACATGGAGAGCAGTACTTC CASSPVQRGYQLHGEQYF
TRBD1 TRBJ2-7 TRBV9 . TGTGCCAGCAGCGTAGATTGGCAGGGGGTCTACGAGCAGTACTTC CASSVDWQGVYEQYF
. TRBJ1-4 TRBV4-3 . TGCGCCAGCAGCCAAGTAACAGGGAATTTAGCGGAAAAACTGTTTTTT CASSQVTGNLAEKLFF
TRBD2 TRBJ2-2 TRBV4-1 few TGCGCCAGCAGCCACCGGGGACTAGCGACGAACACCGGGGAGCTGTTTTTT CASSHRGLATNTGELFF
TRBD1 TRBJ2-1 TRBV4-3 few TGCGCCAGCAGCCAAGATTATAACAGGGGGCGAATTAATGAGCAGTTCTTC CASSQDYNRGRINEQFF
. TRBJ1-2 TRBV6-6 . TGTGCCAGCACCGGGACCACTAACCTCGGCTACACCTTC CASTGTTNLGYTF
. TRBJ2-7 TRBV6-6 . TGTGCCAGCACCGGGACAACCTACGAGCAGTACTTC CASTGTTYEQYF
. TRBJ1-4 TRBV2 . TGTGCCAGCAGTGCTCAGGGAACAACTAATGAAAAACTGTTTTTT CASSAQGTTNEKLFF
. TRBJ2-7 TRBV20-1 . TGCAGTGCTAGAGAACCGGGACCCTCCTACGAGCAGTACTTC CSAREPGPSYEQYF
. TRBJ2-2 TRBV21-1 few TGTGCCAGCAGCAAAAACCTAGCTGAATACGACACCGGGGAGCTGTTTTTT CASSKNLAEYDTGELFF
. TRBJ1-1 TRBV25-1 few TGTGCCAGCAGTGGAGGGTCGAACACTGAAGCTTTCTTT CASSGGSNTEAFF
. TRBJ2-2 TRBV29-1 few TGCAGCGTTGAAAGTGGCGGGGCCGGCACCGGGGAGCTGTTTTTT CSVESGGAGTGELFF
TRBD1 TRBJ1-3 TRBV6-5 few TGTGCCAGCAGTAACCGACAGGGTCGGGGAAACACCATATATTTT CASSNRQGRGNTIYF
. TRBJ1-1 TRBV5-1 few TGCGCCAGCAGCGCACAGGGAGAAGCTTTCTTT CASSAQGEAFF
. TRBJ2-2 TRBV28 few TGTGCCAGCAGTTTATTGGGTTCCACCGGGGAGCTGTTTTTT CASSLLGSTGELFF
. TRBJ1-6 TRBV11-2 . TGTGCCAGCAGCGTCGTTGGGCTCGAGGCCATACGCCTGACCAATTCACCCCTCCACTTT CASSVVGLEAIRLTNSPLHF
. TRBJ2-7 TRBV12-3/TRBV12-4 few TGTGCCAGCAGTTCCAGGGTTGTCTACGAGCAGTACTTC CASSSRVVYEQYF
. TRBJ1-4 TRBV4-2 few TGTGCCAGCAGCCAAGATACCGCACAGGCCCCTGAAAAACTGTTTTTT CASSQDTAQAPEKLFF
TRBD2 TRBJ2-1 TRBV20-1 once TGCAGTGCCGAGTGGGGTAGCGGGAGTGATGAGCAGTTCTTC CSAEWGSGSDEQFF
TRBD2 TRBJ2-1 TRBV11-2 . TGTGCCAGCAGCTCACTCCCCGGGACTAGCGGGCATTACAATGAGCAGTTCTTC CASSSLPGTSGHYNEQFF
. TRBJ2-1 TRBV20-1 once TGCAGTGCTAGAGGGGTCGGCTACAATGAGCAGTTCTTC CSARGVGYNEQFF
TRBD1 TRBJ1-6 TRBV15 . TGTGCCACCAGCAGAGATCGGGGACAGGGTGGTTCACCCCTCCACTTT CATSRDRGQGGSPLHF
TRBD1 TRBJ2-3 TRBV12-3/TRBV12-4 . TGTGCCAGCAGATACAGGGGGCTGGCAGATACGCAGTATTTT CASRYRGLADTQYF
. TRBJ1-2 TRBV29-1 few TGCAGCGCCCGGTCAGGGAACTATGGCTACACCTTC CSARSGNYGYTF